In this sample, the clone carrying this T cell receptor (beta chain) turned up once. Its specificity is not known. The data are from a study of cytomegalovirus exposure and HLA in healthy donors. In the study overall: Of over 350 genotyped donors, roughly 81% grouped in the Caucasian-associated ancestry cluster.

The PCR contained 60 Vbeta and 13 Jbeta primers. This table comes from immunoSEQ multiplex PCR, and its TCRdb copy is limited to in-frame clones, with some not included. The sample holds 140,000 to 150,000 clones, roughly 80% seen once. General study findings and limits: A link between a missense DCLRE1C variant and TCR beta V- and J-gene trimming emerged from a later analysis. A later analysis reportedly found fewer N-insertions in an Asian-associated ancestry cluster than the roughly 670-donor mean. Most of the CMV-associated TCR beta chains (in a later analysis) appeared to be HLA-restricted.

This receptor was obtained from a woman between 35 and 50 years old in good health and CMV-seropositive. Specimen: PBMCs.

In nucleotides, the CDR3 is TGTGCCAGCAGCTGGGGGACAGGGGACTCCTACGAGCAGTACTTC. Translation gives CASSWGTGDSYEQYF. The V and J genes are TRBV5-4 and TRBJ2-5, with TRBD1 matching over 10 bases. The J call may not be correct, given that the DNA end is closer to TRBJ2-7. CDR1 and CDR2 (germline): SGHNT, YYREEE (reference sequence). This CDR3 has 15 residues.